This T cell receptor beta chain was sequenced in a study of blood T cell repertoires in COVID-19. Source study methods: Using reference gene primer amplification, nucleated cell counts were estimated. The method was immunoSEQ multiplex PCR; TCRdb's version includes in-frame clones alone and lacks a portion of them. The V and J calls and clone size were taken over from that table, and D and trimming were inferred from the DNA. The top ten clones hold approximately 10% of a sample with more than 65,000 clones, around 80% of them seen once. Germline V gives CDR1 MGHRA, CDR2 YSYEKL. The length of the CDR3 is 19 residues. The V and J ends lost 2 bases and 6 bases, in that order; junction bases with no gene match: 16.

The TCR comes from a woman aged 50 to 60 with acute or convalescent COVID-19. The sample was peripheral blood. This chain connects TRBV4-1 to TRBJ2-1; 10 bases match TRBD2. CDR3 region: CASSQFIAGGLEQTNEQFF. CDR3 bases: TGCGCCAGCAGCCAATTCATAGCGGGGGGTTTAGAACAAACCAATGAGCAGTTCTTC.